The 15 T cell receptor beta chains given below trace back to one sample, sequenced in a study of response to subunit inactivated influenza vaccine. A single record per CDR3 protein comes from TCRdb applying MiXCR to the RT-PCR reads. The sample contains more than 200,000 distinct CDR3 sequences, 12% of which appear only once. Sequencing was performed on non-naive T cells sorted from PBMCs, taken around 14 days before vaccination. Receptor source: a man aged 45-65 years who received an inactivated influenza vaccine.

In nucleotides, the CDR3 is TGTGCCAGCAGTCTCCCGGTCGGCAGGAATACGCAGTATTTT. This codes for CASSLPVGRNTQYF. The rearrangement uses TRBV28 and TRBJ2-3; no clear D. The germline V gene has CDR1 MDHEN and CDR2 SYDVKM. The CDR3 is 14 amino acids. Trimming shortened V by 5 bases and J by 7 bases, and 16 bases separated the two germline ends. Variable domain in full (rest from reference TRBV28 and TRBJ2-3): DVKVTQSSRYLVKRTGEKVFLECVQDMDHENMFWYRQDPGLGLRLIYFSYDVKMKEKGDIPEGYSVSREKKERFSLILESASTNQTSMYLCASSLPVGRNTQYFGPGTRLTVL.

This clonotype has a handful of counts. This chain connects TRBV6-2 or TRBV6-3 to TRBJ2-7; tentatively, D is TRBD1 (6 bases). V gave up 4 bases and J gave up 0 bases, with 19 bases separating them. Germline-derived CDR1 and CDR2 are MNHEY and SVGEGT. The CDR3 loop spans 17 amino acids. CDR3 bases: TGTGCCAGCAGTTCCGGACCGGGACAAACTATCTCCTACGAGCAGTACTTC. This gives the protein CASSSGPGQTISYEQYF.

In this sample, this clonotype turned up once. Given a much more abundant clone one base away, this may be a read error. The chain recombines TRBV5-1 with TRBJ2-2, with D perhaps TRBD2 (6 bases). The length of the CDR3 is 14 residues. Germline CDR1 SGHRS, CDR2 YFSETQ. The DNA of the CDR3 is TGCGCCAGCAGCCCCCAGACGGTCTCCGGGGGGCTGTTTTTT. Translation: CASSPQTVSGGLFF.

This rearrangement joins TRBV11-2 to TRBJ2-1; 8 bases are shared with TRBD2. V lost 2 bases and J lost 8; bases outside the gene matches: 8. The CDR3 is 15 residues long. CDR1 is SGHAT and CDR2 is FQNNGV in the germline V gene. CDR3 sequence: CASSLISGNIHEQFF. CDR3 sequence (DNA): TGTGCCAGCAGCTTAATTAGCGGGAACATCCATGAGCAGTTCTTC.

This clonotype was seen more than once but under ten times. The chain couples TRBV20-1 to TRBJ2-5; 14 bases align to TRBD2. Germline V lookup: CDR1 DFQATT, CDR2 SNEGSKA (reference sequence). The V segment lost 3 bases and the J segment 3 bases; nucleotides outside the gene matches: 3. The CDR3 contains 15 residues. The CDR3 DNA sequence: TGCAGTGCTAGTGGGACTAGCGGGAGAGAAGAGACCCAGTACTTC. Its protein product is CSASGTSGREETQYF.

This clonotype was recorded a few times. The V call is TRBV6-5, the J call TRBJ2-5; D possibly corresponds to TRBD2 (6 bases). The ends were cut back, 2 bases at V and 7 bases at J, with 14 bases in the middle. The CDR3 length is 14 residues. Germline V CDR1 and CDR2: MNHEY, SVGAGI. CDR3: CASSYGVEGGTQYF. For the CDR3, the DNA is TGTGCCAGCAGTTACGGGGTAGAGGGAGGGACCCAGTACTTC.

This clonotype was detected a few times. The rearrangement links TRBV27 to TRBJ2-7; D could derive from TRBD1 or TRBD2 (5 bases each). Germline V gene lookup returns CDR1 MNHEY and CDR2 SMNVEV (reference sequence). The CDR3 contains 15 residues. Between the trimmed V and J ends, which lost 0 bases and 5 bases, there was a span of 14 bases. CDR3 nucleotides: TGTGCCAGCAGTTTATCCCCCGGGACGCCTAACGAGCAGTACTTC. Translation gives CASSLSPGTPNEQYF.

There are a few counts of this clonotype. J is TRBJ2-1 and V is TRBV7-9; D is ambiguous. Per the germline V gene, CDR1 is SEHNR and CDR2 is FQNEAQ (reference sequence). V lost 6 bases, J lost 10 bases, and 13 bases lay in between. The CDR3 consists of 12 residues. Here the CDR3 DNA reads TGTGCCAGCAGTCATCTTCGGGCCGAGCAGTTCTTC. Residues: CASSHLRAEQFF.

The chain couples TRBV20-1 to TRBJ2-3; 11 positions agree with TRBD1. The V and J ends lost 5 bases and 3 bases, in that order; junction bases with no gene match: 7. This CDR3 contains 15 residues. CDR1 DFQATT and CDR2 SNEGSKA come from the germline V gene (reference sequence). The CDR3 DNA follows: TGCAGTGCTGAAACCGGGACAGGGGGTACAGATACGCAGTATTTT. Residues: CSAETGTGGTDTQYF.

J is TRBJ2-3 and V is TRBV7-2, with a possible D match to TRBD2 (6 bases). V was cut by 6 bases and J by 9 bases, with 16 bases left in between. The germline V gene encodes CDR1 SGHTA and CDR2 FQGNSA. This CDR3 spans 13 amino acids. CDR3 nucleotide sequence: TGTGCCAGCAGTAAAGCGGGCGGCCTCACGCAGTATTTT. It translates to CASSKAGGLTQYF.

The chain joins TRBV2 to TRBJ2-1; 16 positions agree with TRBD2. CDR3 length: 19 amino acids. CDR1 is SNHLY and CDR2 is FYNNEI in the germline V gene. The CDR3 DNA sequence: TGTACCATCTGTTCAGGGACTAGCGGGAGGGCCAGGTCCTACAATGAGCAGTTCTTC. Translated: CTICSGTSGRARSYNEQFF.

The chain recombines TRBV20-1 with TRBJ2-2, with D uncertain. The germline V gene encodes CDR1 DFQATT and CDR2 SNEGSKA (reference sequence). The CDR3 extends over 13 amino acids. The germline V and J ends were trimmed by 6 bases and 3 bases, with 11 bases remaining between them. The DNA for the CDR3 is TGCAGTGCCTGGGTCCAGGACACCGGGGAGCTGTTTTTT. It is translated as CSAWVQDTGELFF.

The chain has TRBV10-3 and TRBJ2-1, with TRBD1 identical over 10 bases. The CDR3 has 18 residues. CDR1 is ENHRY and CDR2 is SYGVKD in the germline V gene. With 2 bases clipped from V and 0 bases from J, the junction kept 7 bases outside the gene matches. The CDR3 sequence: CAISEIGTGVSSYNEQFF. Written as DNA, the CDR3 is TGTGCCATCAGTGAGATCGGGACAGGGGTTAGCTCCTACAATGAGCAGTTCTTC.

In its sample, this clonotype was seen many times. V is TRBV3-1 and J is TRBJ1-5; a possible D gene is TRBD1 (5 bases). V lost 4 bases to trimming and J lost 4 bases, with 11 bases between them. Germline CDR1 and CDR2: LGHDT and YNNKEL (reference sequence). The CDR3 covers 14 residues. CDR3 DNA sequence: TGTGCCAGCAGCCCGGGACTTCGTAATCAGCCCCAGCATTTT. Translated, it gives CASSPGLRNQPQHF. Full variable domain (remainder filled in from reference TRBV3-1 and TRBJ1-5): DTAVSQTPKYLVTQMGNDKSIKCEQNLGHDTMYWYKQDSKKFLKIMFSYNNKELIINETVPNRFSPKSPDKAHLNLHINSLELGDSAVYFCASSPGLRNQPQHFGDGTRLSIL.

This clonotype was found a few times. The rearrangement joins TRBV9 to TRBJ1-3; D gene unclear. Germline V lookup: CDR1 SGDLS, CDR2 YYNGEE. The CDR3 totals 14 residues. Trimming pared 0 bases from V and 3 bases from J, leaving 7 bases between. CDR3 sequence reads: CASSVGWGGNTIYF. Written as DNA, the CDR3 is TGTGCCAGCAGCGTAGGTTGGGGTGGAAACACCATATATTTT.